The present T cell receptor (beta chain) was sequenced within a study of cytotoxic CD8 clonotypes in ibrutinib-treated CLL (dated by TCRdb to the early 2020s). The study in broad terms: The cohort had 11 relapsed/refractory and roughly 14 treatment-naive patients; 17 were IGHV unmutated. Responses were partial in approximately 24 patients and complete in 2; after median about 70 months follow-up, around 15 stayed in remission and some twelve progressed. Samples at response were collected after a median of about 12 months of treatment, with a range of 6 to 36 months. An average of 255,043 productive templates and roughly 94,000 productive rearrangements was obtained per sample. Longitudinal samples were obtainable from about 30% of the roughly 86 participants in the trial. Cryopreserved peripheral blood mononuclear cells were collected before treatment, at response, and at either disease progression or sustained remission. Every sample from remission and from progressive disease was obtained while the patients were still on ibrutinib.

Reading the label with the study, this specimen's time point is: 12 to 13 months on ibrutinib. For TCR beta library preparation, around 1.8 micrograms of genomic DNA were extracted from the cryopreserved PBMCs. Longitudinal blood samples from CLL patients receiving ibrutinib monotherapy were subjected to high-throughput TCR beta sequencing. The patients were enrolled in a single-center, open-label phase 2 trial of ibrutinib monotherapy. Findings and caveats that apply to the study as a whole: Sustained-remission and progressing patients did not have matched sampling times, and lymph node repertoires were not examined. Baseline clonality exceeded that of age-matched healthy donors and correlated strongly with circulating CD8+ T-cell counts. Public clonotypes were rare and either shrank or stayed stable during treatment, and the rise in clonality at ibrutinib response reflected expansion of private clonotypes. Clonality increased at ibrutinib response, stayed stable in sustained remission, and fell back toward baseline at progression.

A MiSeq instrument was used for deep resolution sequencing, which targeted depths ranging from 1 in 1 million up to 1 in 200,000 T cells, with coverage averaging 10x for each clonotype. The immunoSEQ hsTCRB Kit was used to generate the TCR beta libraries. In the source study's methods: ImmunoSEQ Data Assistant and ImmunoSEQ Analyzer were used for data analysis, and V, D and J genes were assigned according to IMGT definitions. Clonality, which ranges from 0 to 1, was calculated as one minus the normalized Shannon entropy of productive rearrangement frequencies. Public clonotype analysis was restricted to overrepresented clonotypes comprising at least 0.05% of each patient's repertoire. About a dozen repertoires from age-matched healthy donors, obtained from immuneACCESS, served as clonality controls. TCRdb stores this immuneACCESS table with in-frame sequences only. Part of the clones is absent; in the studies checked, under half of the shortfall reflects unresolved V genes, and no reason is known for the rest. D and trimming come from the DNA, and the V and J calls and clone size come from that table. The sample table holds more than 200,000 clones, of which 75% to 85% were seen once. About an eighth of the sample is held by the ten biggest clonotypes.

Remarks on this clone: Its antigen is unknown. No base-level quality is on record; no much larger clone is a single base apart.

This TCR derives from a human donor with chronic lymphocytic leukemia. The starting material was PBMCs, obtained after 12 months of ibrutinib treatment.

This receptor has the CDR3 CASSPGGLEQFF. The DNA sequence is TGTGCCAGCAGTCCAGGGGGCCTTGAGCAGTTCTTC. The sequence joins TRBV27 to TRBJ2-1; 8 nucleotides in the junction match TRBD1. Clipping removes 5 bases from V and 9 bases from J, with 3 as the unmatched junction base count. From the cysteine up to the phenylalanine, the CDR3 has a length of 12 residues. Only the CDR3 portion is preserved as DNA: 36 bases, with reading frame beginning at the first base. As encoded in the germline V gene (reference sequence), CDR1 is MNHEY while CDR2 is SMNVEV.